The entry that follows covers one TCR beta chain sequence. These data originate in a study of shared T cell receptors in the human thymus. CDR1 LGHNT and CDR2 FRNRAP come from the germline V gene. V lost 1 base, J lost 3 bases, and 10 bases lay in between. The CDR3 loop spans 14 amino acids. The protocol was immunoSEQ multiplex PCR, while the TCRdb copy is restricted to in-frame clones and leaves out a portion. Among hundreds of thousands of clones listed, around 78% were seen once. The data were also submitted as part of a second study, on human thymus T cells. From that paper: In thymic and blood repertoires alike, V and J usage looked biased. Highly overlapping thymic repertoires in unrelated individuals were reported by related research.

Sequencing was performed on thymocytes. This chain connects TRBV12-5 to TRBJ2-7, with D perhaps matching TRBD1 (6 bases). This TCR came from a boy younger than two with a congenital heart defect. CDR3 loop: CASGLGAGVYEQYF. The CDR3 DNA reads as TGTGCTAGTGGTTTGGGGGCAGGGGTCTACGAGCAGTACTTC.